The clone carrying this T cell receptor (beta chain) has a count of ten or more. The data are from a study of blood T cell repertoires in COVID-19. Study at large: From T cells, B-cell-depleted T cells, or PBMCs came the material, which was cDNA or gDNA.

The CDR3 is made up of 15 amino acids. Looked up from germline, CDR1 is LGHDT and CDR2 is YNNKEL (reference sequence). V dropped 4 bases and J dropped 3; count of bases not matched to a gene: 2. The data were produced by immunoSEQ multiplex PCR, yet TCRdb's version contains in-frame clones alone and is incomplete. The sample has approximately 270,000 clones, 80% to 90% seen once. The chain combines TRBV3-1 (or the pseudogene TRBV3-2) with TRBJ2-2; TRBD2 aligns across 10 bases. The specimen was PBMCs or T cells enriched from blood (not recorded which). This sequence was found in a woman aged 25 to 39 with acute COVID-19. This CDR3 reads CASSPSGRDTGELFF. The CDR3 DNA follows: TGTGCCAGCAGCCCTAGCGGGAGAGACACCGGGGAGCTGTTTTTT.